This T cell receptor beta chain is drawn from a study of shared T cell receptors in the human thymus. TCRdb keeps only in-frame clones here, not all; method: immunoSEQ multiplex PCR. The table records some 760,000 clones, 70% to 90% of them present only once. V lost 4 bases and J 1 base, leaving 11 bases between the germline ends. The CDR3 has 15 amino acids. Germline CDR1 MNHNS, CDR2 SASEGT. A note on this clone: This specimen includes other DNA sequences encoding the same CDR3.

A further study also used this sample, focusing on human thymus T cells. That work states: Infants, healthy and Finnish, who were having corrective surgery for congenital heart defects served as donors. Thymic tissue was derived from resections collected during corrective heart surgery.

Sequenced sample: thymocytes. The source is a girl in the first two years of life with a congenital heart defect. The chain recombines TRBV6-1 with TRBJ1-3; tentative D call: TRBD1 (6 bases). The CDR3 sequence is CASSGVRGSGNTIYF. CDR3 in DNA: TGTGCCAGCAGTGGGGTCAGGGGATCTGGAAACACCATATATTTT.